Listed here are 26 T cell receptor beta chains from one sample, sequenced in a study of blood T cell repertoires in COVID-19. This table comes from immunoSEQ multiplex PCR, and its TCRdb copy is limited to in-frame clones, with some not included. The sample yields approximately 470,000 clones, roughly 85% seen once. The sample consisted of peripheral blood. The source is a human donor in a cohort sampled during active COVID-19.

This chain links TRBV4-1 with TRBJ1-2; D remains unclear. V lost 4 bases and J lost 2, with 11 bases in between. This CDR3 region has 14 residues. Per the germline V gene, CDR1 is MGHRA and CDR2 is YSYEKL. This CDR3 is CASSPTGRNYGYTF. Written as DNA, the CDR3 is TGCGCCAGCAGCCCCACCGGGAGGAACTATGGCTACACCTTC.

This rearrangement joins TRBV14 to TRBJ2-1, with D possibly TRBD2 on 6 matching bases. Trimming removed 6 bases at V and 5 bases at J, with 14 bases between. Germline-derived CDR1 and CDR2 are SGHDN and FVKESK. CDR3 size: 14 residues. DNA of the CDR3: TGTGCCAGCAGGGACTACGGGGCCAACAATGAGCAGTTCTTC. It yields the protein CASRDYGANNEQFF.

CDR3: CASSQDRGSNQPQHF. The CDR3 DNA reads as TGTGCCAGCAGCCAAGATCGAGGGAGCAATCAGCCCCAGCATTTT. The V and J genes are TRBV4-2 and TRBJ1-5; D unresolved. Trimming stripped 0 bases from V and 1 base from J, with 7 bases between. The CDR3 contains 15 residues. Germline CDR1 is LGHNA and CDR2 is YNFKEQ.

The chain links TRBV12-5 to TRBJ1-3; no clear D gene. Germline loops: CDR1 LGHNT, CDR2 FRNRAP. CDR3 size: 14 residues. V was cut by 1 base and J by 0 bases, with 4 bases left in between. Written as DNA, the CDR3 is TGTGCTAGTGGTTTGGGTAACTCTGGAAACACCATATATTTT. Translated: CASGLGNSGNTIYF.

The rearrangement links TRBV27 to TRBJ1-4; D may be TRBD1 (6 bases). Germline V lookup: CDR1 MNHEY, CDR2 SMNVEV (reference sequence). Trimming left V 1 base short and J 11 bases short, with 14 bases between. The CDR3 is made up of 14 amino acids. The CDR3 reads CASSLWGGAGKLFF. DNA for the CDR3: TGTGCCAGCAGTTTATGGGGGGGGGCTGGGAAACTGTTTTTT.

This clone was counted a few times. The chain has TRBV18 and TRBJ1-1; D unclear. This CDR3 is built from 12 residues. Germline V CDR1 and CDR2: KGHSH, LQKENI. V was pared by 3 bases and J by 5 bases, with 7 bases between. The CDR3 sequence is CASSPGLTEAFF. The CDR3 DNA follows: TGTGCCAGCTCACCCGGACTGACTGAAGCTTTCTTT.

The chain joins TRBV21-1 to TRBJ2-7; whether TRBD2, the table's D call, matches the DNA was not checked. TRBV21-1 is shown as a pseudogene. This CDR3 comprises 11 residues. The CDR3 loop reads CASAGDYEQYF. The CDR3, as DNA: TGTGCCAGCGCGGGGGACTACGAGCAGTACTTC.

The V call is TRBV6-5, the J call TRBJ1-2, with TRBD1 matching 7 bases. The CDR3 runs to 14 residues. V gave up 5 bases and J gave up 0 bases; unmatched junction bases: 3. Germline V gives CDR1 MNHEY, CDR2 SVGAGI. Here the CDR3 reads CASSTTGANYGYTF. The CDR3 DNA sequence: TGTGCCAGCAGTACTACAGGGGCTAACTATGGCTACACCTTC.

This clone appeared a single time. J is TRBJ1-2 and V is TRBV7-3, with TRBD1 as a possible D gene (5 bases). The germline CDR1 and CDR2 sequences are SGHTA and FQGTGA. Trimming shortened V by 3 bases and J by 0 bases, and 11 bases separated the two germline ends. The CDR3 totals 15 residues. The CDR3: CASSFPRAPNYGYTF. CDR3 nucleotide sequence: TGTGCCAGCAGCTTTCCCAGGGCTCCTAACTATGGCTACACCTTC.

The chain uses TRBV7-9 and TRBJ2-3; 11 bases are a match to TRBD2. There are 14 residues in the CDR3. Trimming at V came to 7 bases and at J to 2 bases, leaving 2 bases not matched to a gene. The germline gives CDR1 SEHNR, CDR2 FQNEAQ (reference sequence). The CDR3 sequence: CASIAGGITDTQYF. DNA for the CDR3: TGTGCCAGCATAGCGGGAGGGATCACAGATACGCAGTATTTT. Using reference TRBV7-9 and TRBJ2-3 for the parts outside the CDR3, the full variable domain is DTGVSQNPRHKITKRGQNVTFRCDPISEHNRLYWYRQTLGQGPEFLTYFQNEAQLEKSRLLSDRFSAERPKGSFSTLEIQRTEQGDSAMYLCASIAGGITDTQYFGPGTRLTVL.

The V and J genes are TRBV5-1 and TRBJ1-5, with 8 bases aligning to TRBD1. V lost 5 bases and J lost 1; bases outside the gene matches: 5. The CDR3 has 15 residues. Germline V gene data show CDR1 as SGHRS and CDR2 as YFSETQ. DNA of the CDR3: TGCGCCAGCAGGGTAGGGACAGGCAGCAATCAGCCCCAGCATTTT. It yields the protein CASRVGTGSNQPQHF.

V usage is TRBV6-5 and J usage is TRBJ2-7; 13 bases agree with TRBD2. Germline CDR1 MNHEY, CDR2 SVGAGI. V lost 6 bases and J lost 2; bases outside the gene matches: 4. CDR3 size: 15 residues. DNA of the CDR3: TGTGCCAGCAGCGGAGGGACTAGCGGGACCTACGAGCAGTACTTC. Its protein is CASSGGTSGTYEQYF.

This clone has just one count. V usage is TRBV7-3 and J usage is TRBJ2-5, with D unclear. V lost 1 base to trimming and J lost 4 bases, with 7 bases between them. CDR3 size: 13 residues. CDR1 and CDR2 from the germline V gene are SGHTA and FQGTGA. The chain's CDR3 is CASSLRELETQYF. CDR3 coding DNA: TGTGCCAGCAGCTTAAGAGAATTAGAGACCCAGTACTTC.

The V gene is TRBV7-8, the J gene TRBJ1-1, with 7 positions matching TRBD1. The CDR3 sequence is 13 residues long. Trimming cost V 6 bases and J 4 bases; bases outside gene matches: 5. CDR1 is SGHVS and CDR2 is FQNEAQ in the germline V gene. The CDR3 protein is CASRPDRVTEAFF. CDR3 coding DNA: TGTGCCAGCAGACCAGACAGGGTCACTGAAGCTTTCTTT. Variable domain in full (rest from reference TRBV7-8 and TRBJ1-1): GAGVSQSPRYKVAKRGQDVALRCDPISGHVSLFWYQQALGQGPEFLTYFQNEAQLDKSGLPSDRFFAERPEGSVSTLKIQRTQQEDSAVYLCASRPDRVTEAFFGQGTRLTVV.

This rearrangement joins TRBV30 to TRBJ1-3; D may be TRBD1 (6 bases). The V end was cut by 2 bases, the J end by 0 bases, with 17 bases between. This CDR3 has 17 residues. Germline values: CDR1 GTSNPN, CDR2 SVGIG (reference sequence). Here the CDR3 reads CAWSSPGHLYSGNTIYF. CDR3 DNA: TGTGCCTGGAGTTCCCCGGGACACCTTTACTCTGGAAACACCATATATTTT.

The chain uses TRBV3-1 (or the pseudogene TRBV3-2) and TRBJ2-3, with 8 nucleotides matching TRBD1. Germline V gene lookup returns CDR1 LGHDT and CDR2 YNNKEL (reference sequence). After removal of 4 bases from V and 3 bases from J, the junction contained 3 bases not matched to a gene. The CDR3 loop spans 14 amino acids. The CDR3 DNA reads as TGTGCCAGCAGCCTAAGACAGGGGACAGATACGCAGTATTTT. Translating gives CASSLRQGTDTQYF.

This chain connects TRBV7-3 to TRBJ2-1; 11 nucleotides agree with TRBD1. This CDR3 comprises 17 residues. The trim removed 5 bases at V and 3 bases at J, leaving 9 bases unmatched. CDR1 SGHTA and CDR2 FQGTGA come from the germline V gene. CDR3 residues: CASSTRTGTGGYNEQFF. CDR3 coding DNA: TGTGCCAGCAGCACGCGCACCGGGACAGGGGGCTACAATGAGCAGTTCTTC.

The chain's CDR3 is CSVMFGRTDTQYF. In nucleotides, the CDR3 is TGCAGCGTTATGTTCGGGAGGACAGATACGCAGTATTTT. This chain links TRBV29-1 with TRBJ2-3; TRBD2 agrees at 7 bases. Losses at the gene ends were 5 bases for V and 3 bases for J; bases not matched to a gene: 5. The CDR3 is made up of 13 amino acids. Germline V CDR1 and CDR2: SQVTM, ANQGSEA.

The chain carries TRBV15 and TRBJ1-2; D is ambiguous. CDR1 and CDR2 from the germline V gene are LNHNV and YYDKDF (reference sequence). The CDR3 length is 12 residues. V was cut by 3 bases and J by 8 bases, with 10 bases left in between. Here the CDR3 reads CATSREQKGYTF. The CDR3 DNA follows: TGTGCCACCAGCAGGGAGCAGAAAGGCTACACCTTC.

This chain uses TRBV5-1 with TRBJ2-3; D not certain. The V end was cut by 1 base, the J end by 0 bases, with 6 bases between. CDR1 is SGHRS, CDR2 YFSETQ, per germline. The CDR3 runs 14 residues. The chain's CDR3 is CASSLTPSTDTQYF. The CDR3 DNA sequence: TGCGCCAGCAGCTTGACTCCTAGCACAGATACGCAGTATTTT.

The J gene is TRBJ1-1, the V gene TRBV9; D not resolved. Trimming pared 7 bases from V and 1 base from J, leaving 11 bases between. In germline, CDR1 is SGDLS, CDR2 YYNGEE. The CDR3 has 13 residues. CDR3 nucleotide sequence: TGTGCCAGCGGAGGGTGGGGGAACACTGAAGCTTTCTTT. Amino acids: CASGGWGNTEAFF.

This clone was detected a few times. V is TRBV19 and J is TRBJ2-1; 9 nucleotides agree with TRBD1. The germline CDR1 and CDR2 sequences are LNHDA and SQIVND (reference sequence). The CDR3 has 13 amino acids. J was trimmed by 13 bases and V by 6 bases; bases with no gene match: 10. The CDR3, as DNA: TGTGCCAGTAGGGGTCCAGGGACAGGGCGCCAGTTCTTC. It encodes CASRGPGTGRQFF.

The CDR3 nucleotides read TGTGCCAGCAGCCCCCGGACAGGGGCCTACGAGCAGTACTTC. Translation gives CASSPRTGAYEQYF. The chain combines TRBV9 with TRBJ2-7, with TRBD1 matching over 9 bases. The germline gives CDR1 SGDLS, CDR2 YYNGEE. The J segment lost 2 bases and the V segment lost 4 bases, leaving 4 bases of the junction unmatched. The CDR3 length is 14 residues.

The chain combines TRBV19 with TRBJ2-1, with D uncertain. CDR3 size: 15 residues. Deletions cut 4 bases from V and 0 bases from J, with 10 bases between. Germline V CDR1 and CDR2: LNHDA, SQIVND (reference sequence). The CDR3 region has the DNA TGTGCCAGTAGTACAGACTTGAGCTCCTACAATGAGCAGTTCTTC. Translation: CASSTDLSSYNEQFF.

This clone turned up a few times. The V gene is TRBV2, the J gene TRBJ1-5; 8 positions match TRBD1. Unmatched junction bases numbered 5, after V lost 5 bases and J lost 5 bases. CDR1 and CDR2 (germline): SNHLY, FYNNEI. This CDR3 contains 14 residues. CDR3 DNA sequence: TGTGCCAGCAGTAAAACAGGGGGGGATCAGCCCCAGCATTTT. This encodes CASSKTGGDQPQHF.

The chain's CDR3 is CASRPFSSYNEQFF. CDR3 bases: TGTGCCAGCAGACCCTTCTCTAGCTACAATGAGCAGTTCTTC. The V call is TRBV27, the J call TRBJ2-1; D unresolved. CDR1 and CDR2 (germline): MNHEY, SMNVEV (reference sequence). CDR3 size: 14 residues. Trimming shortened V by 6 bases and J by 3 bases, and 12 bases separated the two germline ends.